These 9 T cell receptor beta chains originate from one sample sequenced in a study of blood T cell repertoires in COVID-19. Using immunoSEQ multiplex PCR, the repertoire was profiled, and TCRdb retains in-frame clones only, with some absent. Of a few hundred thousand clones in the sample, about 85% were seen once. Sequenced sample: PBMCs or T cells enriched from blood (not recorded which). The source of these receptors is a woman between 45 and 65 years old who had been exposed to COVID-19.

The chain employs TRBV7-9 and TRBJ1-1; D remains unclear. Germline CDR1 SEHNR, CDR2 FQNEAQ (reference sequence). Trimming pared 5 bases from V and 0 bases from J, leaving 4 bases between. The CDR3 has 12 residues. CDR3 bases: TGTGCCAGCAGCCTTATGAACACTGAAGCTTTCTTT. It is translated as CASSLMNTEAFF.

This chain links TRBV4-2 with TRBJ1-2; D possibly corresponds to TRBD1 (5 bases). V lost 1 base and J lost 3, with 9 bases in between. The germline V gene has CDR1 LGHNA and CDR2 YNFKEQ. This CDR3 is built from 14 residues. The CDR3 region is CASSQAGLDYGYTF. The CDR3 region has the DNA TGTGCCAGCAGCCAAGCGGGACTGGACTATGGCTACACCTTC.

J is TRBJ2-3 and V is TRBV18, with D possibly being TRBD2 (5 bases). The length of the CDR3 is 14 residues. Germline lookup yields CDR1 KGHSH and CDR2 LQKENI. V was clipped by 3 bases and J by 3 bases, with 10 bases between them. The CDR3 protein is CASSPPWRTDTQYF. The CDR3 DNA follows: TGTGCCAGCTCACCGCCCTGGAGGACAGATACGCAGTATTTT.

J is TRBJ1-1 and V is TRBV7-2; D unresolved. Germline CDR1 reads SGHTA; CDR2 reads FQGNSA. The CDR3 is 13 residues long. Trimming left V 7 bases short and J 1 base short, with 10 bases between. The CDR3 reads CASTVLANTEAFF. CDR3 nucleotide sequence: TGTGCCAGCACCGTATTGGCGAACACTGAAGCTTTCTTT.

The chain combines TRBV28 with TRBJ2-3, with D possibly matching TRBD2 (5 bases). The CDR3 runs 13 residues. CDR1 and CDR2 (germline): MDHEN, SYDVKM. Trimming pared 2 bases from V and 6 bases from J, leaving 9 bases between. CDR3 bases: TGTGCCAGCAGTTTACTTAGCGCGGATACGCAGTATTTT. Its protein is CASSLLSADTQYF.

Only a few counts were recorded for this clone. The J gene is TRBJ1-2, the V gene TRBV2; 10 nucleotides match TRBD1. CDR1 and CDR2 from the germline V gene are SNHLY and FYNNEI. Trimming at V came to 0 bases and at J to 8 bases, leaving 9 bases not matched to a gene. There are 16 residues in the CDR3. CDR3 coding DNA: TGTGCCAGCAGTGAAGCGCGTGGACAGGGGGGCGGCGGCTACACCTTC. Its translation: CASSEARGQGGGGYTF.

The V and J genes are TRBV9 and TRBJ1-2; D gene uncertain. The CDR3 runs 13 residues. Germline loops: CDR1 SGDLS, CDR2 YYNGEE. Trimming removed 3 bases from V and 4 bases from J, with 10 bases in between. The CDR3 loop is CASSAPGFYGYTF. DNA of the CDR3: TGTGCCAGCAGCGCCCCGGGTTTCTATGGCTACACCTTC.

This chain connects TRBV7-2 to TRBJ2-3, with TRBD1 matching over 11 bases. The CDR3 runs 12 residues. Germline V gene data show CDR1 as SGHTA and CDR2 as FQGNSA. The V and J ends lost 5 bases and 14 bases, in that order; junction bases with no gene match: 6. This CDR3 is CASSRTGGPAYF. The CDR3 region has the DNA TGTGCCAGCAGCCGGACAGGGGGCCCCGCGTATTTT.

This rearrangement joins TRBV19 to TRBJ1-5; unclear D gene. The V end was cut by 6 bases, the J end by 0 bases, with 18 bases between. Looked up from germline, CDR1 is LNHDA and CDR2 is SQIVND (reference sequence). This CDR3 is built from 17 residues. The CDR3 here is CASSKPAGDYSNQPQHF. CDR3 coding DNA: TGTGCCAGTAGCAAACCGGCCGGGGATTATAGCAATCAGCCCCAGCATTTT.